This is a list of T cell receptor beta chains from one sample in a study of vaccination and CD4 T cells after COVID-19. No antigens are known for them. TCRdb used MiXCR to reprocess the PCR reads, holding one entry per CDR3 protein. This table holds approximately 16,000 distinct CDR3 sequences, approximately 40% found once. Specimen: CD4+ T cells from blood, cultured in vitro. These receptors were obtained from a human donor who had recovered from COVID-19. Each CDR3 is given with its conserved first and last residue. A D gene is named only where the DNA matches it firmly. Expanded clones are given a class, and other clones once, few, many or no size at all.

TRBJ2-5,17,-,TRBV11-1,-,CASSLVVGHRVGETQYF,TGTGCCAGCAGCTTAGTTGTTGGCCACAGGGTGGGCGAGACCCAGTACTTC
TRBJ2-1,15,-,TRBV20-1,-,CSAPDPGHSYNEQFF,TGCAGTGCTCCTGATCCGGGGCACTCCTACAATGAGCAGTTCTTC
TRBJ1-1,15,few,TRBV20-1,-,CSAIGTAVLNTEAFF,TGCAGTGCTATTGGTACGGCAGTCCTGAACACTGAAGCTTTCTTT
TRBJ1-4,17,-,TRBV27,-,CASSRSPPGHGVEKLFF,TGTGCCAGCAGTCGATCGCCCCCGGGACATGGGGTTGAAAAACTGTTTTTT
TRBJ1-6,15,few,TRBV19,-,CASSIGPAYNSPLHF,TGTGCCAGTAGTATTGGGCCAGCCTATAATTCACCCCTCCACTTT
TRBJ2-3,12,-,TRBV19,-,CASTSNTDTQYF,TGTGCCAGTACCTCCAACACAGATACGCAGTATTTT
TRBJ1-5,13,few,TRBV19,-,CASSIQVHQPQHF,TGTGCCAGTAGTATACAGGTGCATCAGCCCCAGCATTTT
TRBJ1-2,13,-,TRBV6-1,-,CASGRDTTYGYTF,TGTGCCAGCGGACGGGACACGACGTATGGCTACACCTTC
TRBJ2-3,15,-,TRBV18,-,CASSPPGTSTDTQYF,TGTGCCAGCTCACCACCCGGCACTAGCACAGATACGCAGTATTTT
TRBJ1-6,13,few,TRBV6-4,-,CASSAAGGSPLHF,TGTGCCAGCAGTGCGGCAGGCGGTTCACCCCTCCACTTT
TRBJ1-2,11,-,TRBV20-1,TRBD1,CSADRDYGYTF,TGCAGTGCCGACAGGGACTATGGCTACACCTTC
TRBJ2-5,15,few,TRBV15,-,CATSREGRIQETQYF,TGTGCCACCAGCAGAGAGGGACGGATCCAAGAGACCCAGTACTTC
TRBJ1-6,16,few,TRBV3-1,TRBD1,CASSQVGGTGNSPLHF,TGTGCCAGCAGCCAAGTTGGGGGGACAGGGAATTCACCCCTCCACTTT
TRBJ2-1,12,few,TRBV20-1,-,CSAWNQFNEQFF,TGCAGTGCTTGGAATCAATTCAATGAGCAGTTCTTC
TRBJ1-4,13,-,TRBV20-1,-,CSAQKTANEKLFF,TGCAGTGCTCAGAAAACGGCTAATGAAAAACTGTTTTTT
TRBJ2-3,18,-,TRBV6-2/TRBV6-3,TRBD2,CASSYGLAGHPSTDTQYF,TGTGCCAGCAGTTACGGGCTAGCGGGACACCCTAGCACAGATACGCAGTATTTT
TRBJ1-5,14,few,TRBV6-2/TRBV6-3,-,CASRDGGFSQPQHF,TGTGCCAGCAGGGATGGGGGCTTTTCTCAGCCCCAGCATTTT
TRBJ1-2,13,-,TRBV5-1,-,CASSFFERERYTF,TGCGCCAGCAGCTTTTTCGAAAGGGAGCGCTACACCTTC
TRBJ2-7,14,few,TRBV27,-,CASGPSVIPYEQYF,TGTGCCAGCGGTCCCTCAGTAATCCCCTACGAGCAGTACTTC
TRBJ2-3,16,-,TRBV3-1,-,CASSQVTLALADTQYF,TGTGCCAGCAGCCAAGTTACCCTAGCGTTGGCAGATACGCAGTATTTT
TRBJ2-3,18,-,TRBV7-9,TRBD2,CASSQGLAGPPSTDTQYF,TGTGCCAGCAGCCAAGGACTAGCGGGACCGCCAAGCACAGATACGCAGTATTTT
TRBJ2-7,14,few,TRBV28,-,CASSSPGQLYEQYF,TGTGCCAGCAGTTCCCCGGGACAACTCTACGAGCAGTACTTC
TRBJ2-1,17,few,TRBV19,TRBD2,CASSDRTSGISYNEQFF,TGTGCCAGTAGTGACAGGACTAGCGGGATTTCCTACAATGAGCAGTTCTTC
TRBJ2-4,15,few,TRBV20-1,-,CSASPGRILEGIQYF,TGCAGTGCTAGTCCTGGAAGGATCCTTGAGGGGATTCAGTACTTC
TRBJ2-3,13,-,TRBV5-1,-,CASSGGVGDTQYF,TGCGCCAGCAGCGGCGGAGTGGGAGATACGCAGTATTTT
TRBJ1-1,17,-,TRBV5-6,-,CASSWDPGRRGQTEAFF,TGTGCCAGCAGCTGGGATCCGGGACGGAGGGGTCAGACTGAAGCTTTCTTT
TRBJ2-1,14,-,TRBV19,TRBD2,CASSTSSGRASKIF,TGTGCCAGTAGTACCTCTAGTGGGAGGGCCTCCAAGATCTTC
TRBJ2-1,14,-,TRBV24-1,-,CATSDLRQINEQFF,TGTGCCACCAGTGATTTGCGACAGATCAATGAGCAGTTCTTC
TRBJ1-3,13,few,TRBV6-1,-,CASDLGTGNTIYF,TGTGCCAGCGACCTCGGGACAGGAAACACCATATATTTT
TRBJ2-1,12,few,TRBV20-1,-,CSARRGINEQFF,TGCAGTGCTAGAAGGGGTATTAACGAGCAGTTCTTC
TRBJ2-5,12,few,TRBV7-2,TRBD2,CASSGGDSTQYF,TGTGCCAGCAGCGGGGGGGACTCTACCCAGTACTTC
TRBJ2-3,17,few,TRBV7-3,-,CASSLYLGAGNTDTQYF,TGTGCCAGCAGCTTGTATCTTGGGGCGGGAAACACAGATACGCAGTATTTT
TRBJ2-2,16,-,TRBV6-4,-,CASSDSVEGGTGELFF,TGTGCCAGCAGTGACTCTGTCGAAGGGGGCACCGGGGAGCTGTTTTTT
TRBJ2-7,13,-,TRBV20-1,-,CSAMARGEVEQYF,TGCAGTGCTATGGCCAGGGGAGAGGTCGAGCAGTACTTC
TRBJ1-3,15,few,TRBV20-1,TRBD1,CSARAGGYSGNTIYF,TGCAGTGCTAGGGCAGGGGGATACTCTGGAAACACCATATATTTT
TRBJ1-3,15,few,TRBV20-1,-,CSASTGPFSGNTIYF,TGCAGTGCGTCGACAGGTCCCTTCTCTGGAAACACCATATATTTT
TRBJ2-6,15,few,TRBV7-3,-,CASSFGARGANVLTF,TGTGCCAGCAGCTTTGGGGCCCGGGGGGCCAACGTCCTGACTTTC
TRBJ2-1,18,-,TRBV4-2,TRBD2,CASSQSLAGGSKYNEQFF,TGTGCCAGCAGCCAAAGTCTAGCGGGAGGTTCCAAGTACAATGAGCAGTTCTTC